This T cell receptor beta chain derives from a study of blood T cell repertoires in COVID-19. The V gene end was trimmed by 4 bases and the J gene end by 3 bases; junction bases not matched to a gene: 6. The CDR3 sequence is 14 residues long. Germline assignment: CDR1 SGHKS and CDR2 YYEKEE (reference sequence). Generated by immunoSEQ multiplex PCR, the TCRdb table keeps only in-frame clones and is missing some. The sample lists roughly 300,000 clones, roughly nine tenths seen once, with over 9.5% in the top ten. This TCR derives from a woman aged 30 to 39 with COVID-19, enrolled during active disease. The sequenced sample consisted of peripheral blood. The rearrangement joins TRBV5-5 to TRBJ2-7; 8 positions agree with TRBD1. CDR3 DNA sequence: TGTGCCAGCAGCGGCAAGACAGGGGACTACGAGCAGTACTTC. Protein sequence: CASSGKTGDYEQYF. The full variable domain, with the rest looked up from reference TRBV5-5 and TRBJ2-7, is DAGVTQSPTHLIKTRGQQVTLRCSPISGHKSVSWYQQVLGQGPQFIFQYYEKEERGRGNFPDRFSARQFPNYSSELNVNALLLGDSALYLCASSGKTGDYEQYFGPGTRLTVT.